This TCR beta chain is drawn from a study of T cells in Graves' hyperthyroidism and ophthalmopathy. Germline CDR1 KGHSH, CDR2 LQKENI. The CDR3 is 15 amino acids. Trimming cost V 0 bases and J 1 base, with 7 bases left between them. TCR beta CDR3 regions were amplified from RNA transcripts. During a first-round RT-PCR of the TCR CDR3, the HTBI primer set was used. TCRdb reanalysed the multiplex PCR reads using MiXCR and keeps one entry per CDR3 protein. The sample yields fewer than 700,000 distinct CDR3 sequences, 15% to 20% seen once. The source material was blood. This clonotype was sampled from a woman in her 30s with Graves' hyperthyroidism. The V call is TRBV18, the J call TRBJ2-4; D unclear. CDR3 region: CASSPPTQAKNIQYF. CDR3 coding DNA: TGTGCCAGCTCACCACCGACTCAGGCCAAAAACATTCAGTACTTC.